Sequencing of this T cell receptor (beta chain) was carried out in a study of immune evolution from preneoplasia to lung adenocarcinoma. This clone is a singleton in its sample. Its antigen remains unidentified. Libraries were prepared by immunoSEQ multiplex PCR; TCRdb keeps only in-frame clonotypes and omits some of them. Altogether fewer than 5,500 clones are present, 70% to 90% being singletons, with the ten largest covering around 3.9%. Histologic diagnosis was independently verified by two lung pathologists. General observations from the study: From normal lung to invasive adenocarcinoma, top clone frequencies appeared to decrease.

The V end lost 6 bases, the J end lost 4 bases, and 21 bases lay between the germline ends. Looked up from germline, CDR1 is SQVTM and CDR2 is ANQGSEA. The CDR3 totals 15 residues. This chain connects TRBV29-1 to TRBJ2-5; the D gene is possibly TRBD1 (6 bases). The receptor was derived from a person between 55 and 80 years old with lung adenocarcinoma. The sequenced material came from FFPE minimally invasive lung adenocarcinoma tissue. CDR3 protein: CSVRGQNTPRETQYF. Written as DNA, the CDR3 is TGCAGCGTCCGCGGACAGAACACACCCCGAGAGACCCAGTACTTC. Combining the CDR3 with reference TRBV29-1 and TRBJ2-5 gives the whole variable domain SAVISQKPSRDICQRGTSLTIQCQVDSQVTMMFWYRQQPGQSLTLIATANQGSEATYESGFVIDKFPISRPNLTFSTLTVSNMSPEDSSIYLCSVRGQNTPRETQYFGPGTRLLVL.